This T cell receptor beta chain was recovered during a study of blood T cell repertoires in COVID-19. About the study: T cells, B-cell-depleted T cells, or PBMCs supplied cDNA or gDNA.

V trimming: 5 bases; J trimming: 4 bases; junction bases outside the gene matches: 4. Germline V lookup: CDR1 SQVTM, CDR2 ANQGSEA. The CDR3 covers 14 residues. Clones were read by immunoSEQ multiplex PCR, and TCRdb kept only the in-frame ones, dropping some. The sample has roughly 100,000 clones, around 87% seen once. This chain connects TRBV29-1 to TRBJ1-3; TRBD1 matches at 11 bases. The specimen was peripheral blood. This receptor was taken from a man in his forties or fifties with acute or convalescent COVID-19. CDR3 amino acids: CSVSDRGHGNTIYF. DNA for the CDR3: TGCAGCGTTTCGGACAGGGGGCACGGAAACACCATATATTTT.